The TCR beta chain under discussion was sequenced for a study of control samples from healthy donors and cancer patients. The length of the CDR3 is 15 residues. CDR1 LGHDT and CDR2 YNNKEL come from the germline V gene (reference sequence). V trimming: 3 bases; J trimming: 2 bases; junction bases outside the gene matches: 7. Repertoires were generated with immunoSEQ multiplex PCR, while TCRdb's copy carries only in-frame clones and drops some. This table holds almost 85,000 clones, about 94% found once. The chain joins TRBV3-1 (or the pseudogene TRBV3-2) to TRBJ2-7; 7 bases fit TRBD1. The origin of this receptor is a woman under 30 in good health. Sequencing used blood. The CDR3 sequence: CASSQAGTGAYEQYF. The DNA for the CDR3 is TGTGCCAGCAGCCAGGCAGGAACAGGGGCCTACGAGCAGTACTTC.